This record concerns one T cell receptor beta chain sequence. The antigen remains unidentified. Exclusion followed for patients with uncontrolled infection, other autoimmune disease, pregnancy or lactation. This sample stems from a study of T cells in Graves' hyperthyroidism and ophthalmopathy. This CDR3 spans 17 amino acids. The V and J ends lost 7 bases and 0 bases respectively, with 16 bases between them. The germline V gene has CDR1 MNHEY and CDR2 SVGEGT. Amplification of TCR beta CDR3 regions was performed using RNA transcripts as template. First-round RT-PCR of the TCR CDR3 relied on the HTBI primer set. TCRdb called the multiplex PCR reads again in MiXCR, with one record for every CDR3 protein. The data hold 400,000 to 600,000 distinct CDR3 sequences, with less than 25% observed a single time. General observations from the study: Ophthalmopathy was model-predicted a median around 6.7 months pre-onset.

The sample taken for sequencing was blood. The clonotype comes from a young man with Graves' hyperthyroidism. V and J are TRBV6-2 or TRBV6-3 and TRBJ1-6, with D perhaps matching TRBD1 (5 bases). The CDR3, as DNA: TGTGCCAGCACACAGGTGGGGGACTCCTCCTATAATTCACCCCTCCACTTT. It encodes CASTQVGDSSYNSPLHF.